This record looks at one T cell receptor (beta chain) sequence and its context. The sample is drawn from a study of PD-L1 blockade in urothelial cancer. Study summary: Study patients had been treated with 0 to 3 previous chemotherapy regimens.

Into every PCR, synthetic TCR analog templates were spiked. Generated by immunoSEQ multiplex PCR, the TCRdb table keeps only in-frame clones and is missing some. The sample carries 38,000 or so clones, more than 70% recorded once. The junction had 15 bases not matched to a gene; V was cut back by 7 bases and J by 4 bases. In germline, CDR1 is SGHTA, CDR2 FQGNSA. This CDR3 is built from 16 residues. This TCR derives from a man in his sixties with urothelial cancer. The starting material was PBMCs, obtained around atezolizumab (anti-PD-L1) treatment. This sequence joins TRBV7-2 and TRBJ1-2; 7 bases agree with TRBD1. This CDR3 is CASKGSPGQTTYGYTF. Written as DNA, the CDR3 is TGTGCCAGCAAAGGGAGCCCGGGACAGACGACCTATGGCTACACCTTC.